A single sample is the source of the 17 T cell receptor beta chains below, sequenced in a study of metastatic and nonmetastatic thyroid tumors. TCRdb ran MiXCR on the PCR reads. The sample lists roughly 15,000 clones, roughly 12% occurring once. Patients were all untreated before their thyroid surgery. Material: blood. The receptors stem from a female donor with papillary thyroid cancer or a benign thyroid nodule (not recorded which). Some clones in this sample may be carry-over from other donors' samples.

V and J are TRBV28 and TRBJ1-5; TRBD1 agrees at 8 bases. V dropped 5 bases and J dropped 5; count of bases not matched to a gene: 8. The CDR3 is made up of 15 amino acids. CDR1 and CDR2 from the germline V gene are MDHEN and SYDVKM. In DNA form, the CDR3 reads TGTGCCAGCAGTGGGGGACAGGCCTACGATCAGCCCCAGCATTTT. Protein product: CASSGGQAYDQPQHF.

This clone has a count of ten or more. This chain joins TRBV5-1 and TRBJ1-4; D might be TRBD1 (6 bases). Trimming stripped 1 base from V and 5 bases from J, with 15 bases between. This CDR3 is 16 amino acids long. Germline V gene lookup returns CDR1 SGHRS and CDR2 YFSETQ. The CDR3 here is CASSLSGASQNEKLFF. Written as DNA, the CDR3 is TGCGCCAGCAGCTTGTCAGGGGCCAGTCAAAATGAAAAACTGTTTTTT.

This clone was seen repeatedly, ten times or more. CDR3 residues: CASSLAHPSQGQGGYTF. CDR3 nucleotide sequence: TGTGCCAGCAGCTTAGCGCATCCTTCACAGGGGCAAGGTGGCTACACCTTC. V and J are TRBV11-1 and TRBJ1-2; 7 nucleotides align to TRBD1. The CDR3 runs 17 residues. The J segment lost 7 bases and the V segment lost 0 bases, leaving 14 bases of the junction unmatched. Germline-derived CDR1 and CDR2 are SGHAT and FQDESV (reference sequence).

This clone was recorded a few times. Likely a read error: the CDR3 ends without its conserved phenylalanine or tryptophan. The CDR3 reads CASGLSNYGYTL. For the CDR3, the DNA is TGTGCCAGCGGCCTCTCCAACTATGGCTACACCTTA. V usage is TRBV28 and J usage is TRBJ1-2, with D hard to call. Trimming took 8 bases from V and 2 from J, leaving 9 bases between them. The germline CDR1 and CDR2 sequences are MDHEN and SYDVKM. This CDR3 has 12 residues.

In its sample, this clone is medium-sized. CDR3 coding DNA: TGTGCCAGCAGTTGGGGGACAGGTGGCGTGGATGGCTACACCTTC. It yields the protein CASSWGTGGVDGYTF. The chain recombines TRBV12-3 or TRBV12-4 with TRBJ1-2, with 8 positions matching TRBD1. With 4 bases clipped from V and 6 bases from J, the junction kept 10 bases outside the gene matches. The CDR3 contains 15 residues.

In this sample, this clone turned up a few times. CDR3 bases: TGTGCCAGCAGTAGGGGGGGGGGAGATACGCAGTATTTT. This translates into CASSRGGGDTQYF. This chain uses TRBV7-3 with TRBJ2-3; tentative D call: TRBD2 (7 bases). CDR3 length: 13 amino acids. CDR1 is SGHTA, CDR2 FQGTGA, per germline. The V end lost 6 bases, the J end lost 5 bases, and 12 bases lay between the germline ends.

In this sample, this clone turned up many times. The chain uses TRBV30 and TRBJ1-4; maybe TRBD1 (6 bases). Trimming shortened V by 3 bases and J by 5 bases, and 10 bases separated the two germline ends. There are 13 residues in the CDR3. Germline assignment: CDR1 GTSNPN and CDR2 SVGIG (reference sequence). The CDR3 protein is CAWSRTENEKLFF. Written as DNA, the CDR3 is TGTGCCTGGAGCCGGACAGAAAATGAAAAACTGTTTTTT.

This clone was counted many times. The chain uses TRBV5-1 and TRBJ1-2, with 9 bases identical to TRBD1. CDR1 is SGHRS, CDR2 YFSETQ, per germline. The trim removed 4 bases at V and 5 bases at J, leaving 3 bases unmatched. The CDR3 runs to 13 residues. CDR3: CASSAGTGYGYTF. CDR3 nucleotides: TGCGCCAGCAGCGCCGGGACAGGGTATGGCTACACCTTC. The full variable domain, with the rest looked up from reference TRBV5-1 and TRBJ1-2, is KAGVTQTPRYLIKTRGQQVTLSCSPISGHRSVSWYQQTPGQGLQFLFEYFSETQRNKGNFPGRFSGRQFSNSRSEMNVSTLELGDSALYLCASSAGTGYGYTFGSGTRLTVV.

This clone was recorded many times. This chain connects TRBV20-1 to TRBJ1-1; D remains ambiguous. Looked up from germline, CDR1 is DFQATT and CDR2 is SNEGSKA (reference sequence). Trimming took off 3 bases at V and 1 base at J, with 6 bases between the two ends. There are 12 residues in the CDR3. CDR3 protein: CSASRANTEAFF. CDR3 coding DNA: TGCAGTGCTAGTAGAGCGAACACTGAAGCTTTCTTT.

This clone is judged medium-sized (0.01 to 0.1%). The V call is TRBV6-1, the J call TRBJ1-5, with D perhaps matching TRBD1 (6 bases). The CDR3 sequence is 13 residues long. Per the germline V gene, CDR1 is MNHNS and CDR2 is SASEGT. Trimming removed 8 bases from V and 4 bases from J, with 12 bases in between. CDR3 nucleotides: TGTGCCAGCGAGACAGGCCGAAATCAGCCCCAGCATTTT. It yields the protein CASETGRNQPQHF.

This clone was counted ten times or more. The chain uses TRBV20-1 and TRBJ1-4, with 7 bases matching TRBD1. The CDR3 loop spans 16 amino acids. Germline loops: CDR1 DFQATT, CDR2 SNEGSKA (reference sequence). V gave up 1 base and J gave up 2 bases; unmatched junction bases: 7. CDR3 loop: CSARGGATGTNEKLFF. CDR3 sequence (DNA): TGCAGTGCTAGAGGAGGAGCGACAGGGACTAATGAAAAACTGTTTTTT.

In this sample, this clone turned up many times. The rearrangement joins TRBV28 to TRBJ1-2, with a possible D match to TRBD1 (5 bases). This CDR3 has 12 residues. V gave up 6 bases and J gave up 8 bases, with 13 bases separating them. Germline CDR1 is MDHEN and CDR2 is SYDVKM. The CDR3 sequence: CASRKGEGGYTF. The CDR3 nucleotides are TGTGCCAGCAGAAAAGGGGAGGGCGGCTACACCTTC.

This clone ranks as medium-sized. The chain recombines TRBV2 with TRBJ1-2; D gene uncertain. Germline V gene lookup returns CDR1 SNHLY and CDR2 FYNNEI. Trimming pared 0 bases from V and 4 bases from J, leaving 3 bases between. CDR3 length: 12 amino acids. CDR3 protein: CASSEASYGYTF. The CDR3 region has the DNA TGTGCCAGCAGTGAAGCGAGCTATGGCTACACCTTC.

The table lists this clone with many counts. The V and J genes are TRBV13 and TRBJ2-1; possibly TRBD2 for D (6 bases). This CDR3 is 15 amino acids long. Deletions cut 1 base from V and 0 bases from J, with 7 bases between. CDR1 is PRHDT, CDR2 FYEKMQ, per germline (reference sequence). CDR3 coding DNA: TGTGCCAGCAGCTTAGACGGGGGCTCCTACAATGAGCAGTTCTTC. Translating gives CASSLDGGSYNEQFF.

By share, this clone counts as medium-sized. J is TRBJ2-7 and V is TRBV2; 7 bases align to TRBD2. V lost 6 bases and J lost 3; bases outside the gene matches: 8. CDR3 length equals 14 residues. Germline V gives CDR1 SNHLY, CDR2 FYNNEI. CDR3 loop: CASSGGGEVYEQYF. CDR3 DNA sequence: TGTGCCAGCAGCGGGGGAGGGGAAGTCTACGAGCAGTACTTC.

By proportion, this clone is medium-sized. The V gene is TRBV11-1, the J gene TRBJ2-7, with D perhaps matching TRBD2 (5 bases). V was pared by 1 base and J by 3 bases, with 10 bases between. Germline values: CDR1 SGHAT, CDR2 FQDESV (reference sequence). The CDR3 is made up of 14 amino acids. CDR3 coding DNA: TGTGCCAGCAGCTTAGGTAGCGTCTACTACGAGCAGTACTTC. This encodes CASSLGSVYYEQYF.

Sample share makes this clone large. V is TRBV6-1 and J is TRBJ2-2; D not certain. In germline, CDR1 is MNHNS, CDR2 SASEGT. V lost 3 bases, J lost 4 bases, and 12 bases lay in between. The CDR3 consists of 15 residues. The CDR3 loop reads CASSDGREGTGELFF. The CDR3 region has the DNA TGTGCCAGCAGTGATGGTAGGGAAGGCACCGGGGAGCTGTTTTTT.